These T cell receptor beta chains were read from a single sample in a study of CD8+ T cells in alopecia areata. Some clones are missing from TCRdb's copy, which holds only in-frame ones; the method was immunoSEQ multiplex PCR. The repertoire holds approximately 150,000 clones, with approximately 65% as singletons. Sequenced material: CD8+ T cells sorted from blood, taken at week 0. The source of these receptors is a human donor with alopecia areata. Each CDR3 is given with its conserved first and last residue. Fields, in order: J gene, D gene, clone size, V gene, CDR3 protein, CDR3 DNA. A D gene is named only where the DNA matches it firmly. Not every row has a clone size; where given, it reads once, few, many or a size class.

>TRBJ1-1|-|-|TRBV7-9
CASSWGPTEAFF
TGTGCCAGCAGCTGGGGCCCCACTGAAGCTTTCTTT
>TRBJ2-3|TRBD2|-|TRBV27
CASSLTSGGSDTQYF
TGTGCCAGCAGTTTAACTAGCGGGGGGTCAGATACGCAGTATTTT
>TRBJ1-5|-|-|TRBV5-1
CASSLGNQPQHF
TGCGCCAGCAGCTTGGGAAATCAGCCCCAGCATTTT
>TRBJ1-4|-|-|TRBV13
CASSSGIAKLFF
TGTGCCAGCAGCTCCGGGATTGCAAAACTGTTTTTT
>TRBJ2-7|-|few|TRBV14
CASSHGDPEQYF
TGTGCCAGCAGCCACGGAGACCCCGAGCAGTACTTC
>TRBJ2-7|-|-|TRBV27
CATSRGYEQYF
TGCGCCACCTCTCGGGGCTACGAGCAGTACTTC
>TRBJ2-3|-|-|TRBV18
CASSPRSGRGAVTDTQYF
TGTGCCAGCTCACCCCGGAGCGGAAGGGGGGCGGTCACAGATACGCAGTATTTT
>TRBJ2-7|-|-|TRBV29-1
CSVRWRSSYEQYF
TGCAGCGTTCGGTGGAGGAGCTCCTACGAGCAGTACTTC
>TRBJ1-1|-|-|TRBV27
CASSLGGSTEAFF
TGTGCCAGCAGTTTGGGTGGGAGCACTGAAGCTTTCTTT
>TRBJ2-1|-|-|TRBV6-6
CASSYSSFSEQFF
TGTGCCAGCAGTTACTCGAGCTTCAGTGAGCAGTTCTTC
>TRBJ2-2|-|-|TRBV12-5
CASPSGAGELFF
TGTGCTAGTCCCTCTGGGGCCGGGGAGCTGTTTTTT
>TRBJ1-2|-|-|TRBV30
CAWRRRTGNYGYTF
TGTGCCTGGAGGCGACGGACGGGAAACTATGGCTACACCTTC
>TRBJ2-7|-|-|TRBV29-1
CSVEWGSWTREQYF
TGCAGCGTTGAATGGGGTAGTTGGACTCGCGAGCAGTACTTC
>TRBJ2-1|-|-|TRBV4-1
CASSQEISGQEFF
TGCGCCAGCAGCCAAGAGATCTCGGGGCAGGAGTTCTTC
>TRBJ2-1|-|few|TRBV23-1
CASSLKQVYSRNEQFF
TGCGCCAGCAGTCTAAAACAGGTTTATTCTCGGAATGAGCAGTTCTTC
>TRBJ1-5|-|few|TRBV7-9
CASSSGSQPQHF
TGTGCCAGCAGCTCAGGAAGTCAGCCCCAGCATTTT
>TRBJ1-2|-|-|TRBV27
CASSLSRGGYGYTF
TGTGCCAGCAGTTTATCGAGGGGAGGCTATGGTTACACCTTC
>TRBJ1-1|-|few|TRBV21-1
CASEGGGRANTEAFF
TGTGCCAGCGAGGGGGGTGGTAGGGCGAACACTGAAGCTTTCTTT
>TRBJ2-1|TRBD2|-|TRBV11-2
CASSLGLAGGFF
TGTGCCAGCAGCTTAGGACTAGCGGGGGGGTTCTTC
>TRBJ2-1|TRBD2|-|TRBV5-1
CASSLGGGNHEQFF
TGCGCCAGCAGCTTAGGCGGGGGGAACCATGAGCAGTTCTTC
>TRBJ1-6|-|-|TRBV19
CASSPGGASPLHF
TGTGCCAGTAGTCCGGGGGGAGCTTCACCCCTCCACTTT
>TRBJ1-1|-|-|TRBV5-1
CASSLGRGYPEAFF
TGCGCCAGCAGCTTGGGCAGGGGCTATCCTGAAGCTTTCTTT